A single T cell receptor beta chain is shown here with its context. Its target is unknown. This may be a read error, as it is one base from a much larger clone. This entry comes from a study of tumor and adjacent non-tumor tissue in lung cancer. The template was RNA from unsorted bulk tissue. Newly diagnosed lung cancer patients had thoracic surgery in China, August–late 2014, without prior chemotherapy. Germline CDR1 reads DFQATT; CDR2 reads SNEGSKA (reference sequence). CDR3 length equals 18 residues. A modified ARM-PCR protocol with three rounds of nested PCR amplified TCRbeta. TCRdb processed the multiplex PCR reads anew with MiXCR; each CDR3 protein has one entry. The table lists about 200,000 distinct CDR3 sequences, 70% to 75% of them singletons, with roughly 24% in the top ten. Study-level points and caveats: Tumor TCR diversity, when higher, was linked to shorter survival.

The receptor comes from a man aged 60 to 75 with non-small cell lung cancer. The chain has TRBV20-1 and TRBJ2-2, with TRBD2 matching over 11 bases. The source material was lung tumor tissue. In DNA form, the CDR3 reads TGCAGTACTAGAGACCTTAGGCTAGCGGGGGGCAGCACCGGGGAGCTGTTTTTT. Protein sequence: CSTRDLRLAGGSTGELFF.